The 9 T cell receptor beta chains listed next were all sequenced from one sample in a study of cytomegalovirus exposure and HLA in healthy donors. PCR was performed using 60 Vbeta and 13 Jbeta primers. The protocol was immunoSEQ multiplex PCR, while the TCRdb copy is restricted to in-frame clones and leaves out a portion. Of roughly 150,000 clones detected, over 70% appear once; the ten largest clones hold approximately 6%. Sequencing input: PBMCs. Receptors were obtained from a man between 25 and 39 years old in good health and CMV-seropositive.

V and J are TRBV11-2 and TRBJ2-1; possible D gene TRBD2, 6 bases. V lost 5 bases and J lost 11, with 16 bases in between. There are 13 residues in the CDR3. Germline assignment: CDR1 SGHAT and CDR2 FQNNGV. CDR3 protein: CASSEEGLRKQFF. The CDR3 DNA reads as TGTGCCAGCAGCGAGGAGGGGCTAAGGAAGCAGTTCTTC. The full variable domain, rest sourced from reference TRBV11-2 and TRBJ2-1, is EAGVAQSPRYKIIEKRQSVAFWCNPISGHATLYWYQQILGQGPKLLIQFQNNGVVDDSQLPKDRFSAERLKGVDSTLKIQPAKLEDSAVYLCASSEEGLRKQFFGPGTRLTVL.

CDR3 amino acids: CAGSGTVGSGYGYTF. The CDR3 bases are TGTGCCGGTTCCGGGACTGTGGGCTCGGGGTATGGCTACACCTTC. The rearrangement links TRBV30 to TRBJ1-2; perhaps TRBD1 as D (5 bases). V was pared by 8 bases and J by 5 bases, with 24 bases between. Looked up from germline, CDR1 is GTSNPN and CDR2 is SVGIG (reference sequence). The CDR3 extends over 15 amino acids.

This chain connects TRBV5-1 to TRBJ2-7; TRBD1 aligns across 7 bases. The CDR3 is 13 residues long. CDR1 and CDR2 (germline): SGHRS, YFSETQ. V shed 0 bases and J 7 bases; nucleotides not matched to a gene: 4. CDR3 sequence (DNA): TGCGCCAGCAGCTTGGCCGGGACAGATGAGCAGTACTTC. Encoded protein: CASSLAGTDEQYF.

The chain is built from TRBV7-2 and TRBJ1-1, with D unresolved. The V end was cut by 1 base, the J end by 2 bases, with 5 bases between. The CDR3 runs 13 residues. CDR1 and CDR2 from the germline V gene are SGHTA and FQGNSA. CDR3 sequence (DNA): TGTGCCAGCAGCTTAGACAGCAACACTGAAGCTTTCTTT. Protein sequence: CASSLDSNTEAFF.

V usage is TRBV25-1 and J usage is TRBJ2-1; 15 bases map to TRBD2. With 4 bases clipped from V and 2 bases from J, the junction kept 6 bases outside the gene matches. CDR1 MGHDK and CDR2 SYGVNS come from the germline V gene. The length of the CDR3 is 18 residues. This CDR3 is CASSAGTSGRPTYNEQFF. DNA for the CDR3: TGTGCCAGCAGTGCCGGGACTAGCGGGAGGCCCACCTACAATGAGCAGTTCTTC.

The rearrangement links TRBV5-1 to TRBJ2-7; 8 nucleotides align to TRBD2. The V and J ends lost 0 bases and 6 bases, in that order; junction bases with no gene match: 2. The germline gives CDR1 SGHRS, CDR2 YFSETQ. The CDR3 length is 13 residues. The CDR3 region has the DNA TGCGCCAGCAGCTTGGCCGGGGGGGCCGAGCAGTACTTC. It translates to CASSLAGGAEQYF.

The rearrangement joins TRBV7-2 to TRBJ2-1; possibly TRBD2 for D (5 bases). V gave up 0 bases and J gave up 3 bases, with 12 bases separating them. From germline, CDR1 is SGHTA and CDR2 FQGNSA. The CDR3 covers 16 residues. CDR3 amino acids: CASSLAGAAGYNEQFF. The CDR3 region has the DNA TGTGCCAGCAGCTTAGCAGGCGCGGCGGGCTACAATGAGCAGTTCTTC.

As DNA, the CDR3 is TGTGCCAGCAGCCGACAGGGAATGAGCACTGAAGCTTTCTTT. Protein: CASSRQGMSTEAFF. This chain joins TRBV6-5 and TRBJ1-1, with TRBD1 identical over 7 bases. The V segment lost 6 bases and the J segment 4 bases; nucleotides outside the gene matches: 8. The germline CDR1 and CDR2 sequences are MNHEY and SVGAGI. The CDR3 has 14 amino acids.

This chain connects TRBV11-2 to TRBJ2-7; TRBD2 aligns across 14 bases. The CDR3 has 14 amino acids. CDR1 is SGHAT, CDR2 FQNNGV, per germline. Germline trimming cut 6 bases from V and 4 bases from J; bases unmatched to any gene: 2. CDR3 sequence: CASRRLAGGYEQYF. CDR3 nucleotides: TGTGCCAGCAGACGACTAGCGGGAGGGTACGAGCAGTACTTC.